This T cell receptor beta chain was found in a study of blood T cell repertoires in COVID-19. Authors' data handling: Researchers report that nucleated cell counts were estimated from reference gene primer amplification. Here immunoSEQ multiplex PCR was the method, and the copy in TCRdb shows in-frame clones only, minus some. The V and J calls and clone size were taken over from that table, and D and trimming were inferred from the DNA. The table lists roughly 250,000 clones, about 80% of them singletons. In germline, CDR1 is SNHLY, CDR2 FYNNEI. CDR3 size: 13 residues. V lost 3 bases and J lost 8, with 13 bases in between.

The V gene is TRBV2, the J gene TRBJ1-2; D is perhaps TRBD1 (5 bases). Specimen: peripheral blood. The receptor's source is a man over 45 with active or convalescent COVID-19. CDR3 residues: CASSDGDFEGYTF. The CDR3, as DNA: TGTGCCAGCAGTGACGGGGACTTTGAGGGCTACACCTTC.